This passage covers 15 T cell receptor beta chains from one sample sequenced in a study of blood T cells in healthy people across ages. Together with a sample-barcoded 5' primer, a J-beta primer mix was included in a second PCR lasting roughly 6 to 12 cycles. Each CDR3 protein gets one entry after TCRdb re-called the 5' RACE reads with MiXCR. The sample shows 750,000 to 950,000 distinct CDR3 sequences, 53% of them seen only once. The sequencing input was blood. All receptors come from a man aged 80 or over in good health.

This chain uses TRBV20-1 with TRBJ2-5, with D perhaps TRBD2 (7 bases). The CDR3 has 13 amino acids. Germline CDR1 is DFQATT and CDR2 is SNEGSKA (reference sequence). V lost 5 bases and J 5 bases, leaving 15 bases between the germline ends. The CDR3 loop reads CSARTSGGETQYF. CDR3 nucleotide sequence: TGCAGTGCTCGAACTTCGGGGGGCGAGACCCAGTACTTC.

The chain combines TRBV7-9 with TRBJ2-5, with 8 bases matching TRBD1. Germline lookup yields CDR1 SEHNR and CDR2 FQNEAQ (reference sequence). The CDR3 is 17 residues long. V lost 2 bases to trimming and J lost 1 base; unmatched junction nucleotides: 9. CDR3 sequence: CASSLRPRQGTQETQYF. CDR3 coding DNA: TGTGCCAGCAGCTTAAGACCCCGACAGGGGACCCAAGAGACCCAGTACTTC. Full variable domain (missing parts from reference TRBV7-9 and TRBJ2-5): DTGVSQNPRHKITKRGQNVTFRCDPISEHNRLYWYRQTLGQGPEFLTYFQNEAQLEKSRLLSDRFSAERPKGSFSTLEIQRTEQGDSAMYLCASSLRPRQGTQETQYFGPGTRLLVL.

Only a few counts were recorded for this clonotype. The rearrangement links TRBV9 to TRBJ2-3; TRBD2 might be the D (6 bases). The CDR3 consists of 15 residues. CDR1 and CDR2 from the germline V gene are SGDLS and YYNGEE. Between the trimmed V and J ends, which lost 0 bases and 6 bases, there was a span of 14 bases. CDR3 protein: CASSVEVAAWDTQYF. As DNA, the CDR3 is TGTGCCAGCAGCGTAGAGGTAGCGGCGTGGGATACGCAGTATTTT.

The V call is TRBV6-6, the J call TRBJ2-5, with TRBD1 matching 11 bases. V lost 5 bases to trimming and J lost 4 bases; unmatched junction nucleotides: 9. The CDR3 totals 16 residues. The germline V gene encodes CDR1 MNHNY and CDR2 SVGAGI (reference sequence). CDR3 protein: CASSQRDRGESETQYF. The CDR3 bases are TGTGCCAGCAGTCAACGGGACAGGGGGGAATCAGAGACCCAGTACTTC.

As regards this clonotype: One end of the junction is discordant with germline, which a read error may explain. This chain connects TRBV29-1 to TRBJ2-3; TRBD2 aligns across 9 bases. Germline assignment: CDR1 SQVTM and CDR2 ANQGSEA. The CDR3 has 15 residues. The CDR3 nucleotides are TGCAGCGTGAAGCCGGGACTAGCCCGCGCAGAGACGCAGTATTTT. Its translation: CSVKPGLARAETQYF.

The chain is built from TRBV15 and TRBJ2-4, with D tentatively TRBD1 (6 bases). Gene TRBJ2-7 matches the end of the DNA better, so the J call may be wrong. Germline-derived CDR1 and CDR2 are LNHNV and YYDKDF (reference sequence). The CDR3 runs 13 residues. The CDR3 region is CATSSNREYEQYF. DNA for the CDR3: TGTGCCACCAGCAGTAACAGGGAATACGAGCAGTACTTC.

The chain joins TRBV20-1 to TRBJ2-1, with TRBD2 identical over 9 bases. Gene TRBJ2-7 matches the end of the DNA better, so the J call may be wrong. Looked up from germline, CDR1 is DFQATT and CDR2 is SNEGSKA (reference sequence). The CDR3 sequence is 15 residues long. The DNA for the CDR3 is TGCAGTGCTAGTAAGGCGGGAGGGAACTACAATGAGCAGTACTTC. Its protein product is CSASKAGGNYNEQYF.

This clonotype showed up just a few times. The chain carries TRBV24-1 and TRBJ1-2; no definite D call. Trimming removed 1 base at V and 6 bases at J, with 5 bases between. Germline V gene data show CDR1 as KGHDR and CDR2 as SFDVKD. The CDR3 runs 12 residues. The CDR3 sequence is CATSDFRHGYTF. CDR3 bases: TGTGCCACCAGTGATTTTCGGCATGGCTACACCTTC.

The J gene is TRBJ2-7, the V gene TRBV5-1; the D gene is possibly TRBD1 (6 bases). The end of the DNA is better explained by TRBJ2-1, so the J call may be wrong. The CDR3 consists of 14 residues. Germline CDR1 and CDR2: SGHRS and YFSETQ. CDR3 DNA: TGCGCCAGCAGCTTGGAGGACAGAGTAGATGAGCAGTTCTTC. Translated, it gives CASSLEDRVDEQFF.

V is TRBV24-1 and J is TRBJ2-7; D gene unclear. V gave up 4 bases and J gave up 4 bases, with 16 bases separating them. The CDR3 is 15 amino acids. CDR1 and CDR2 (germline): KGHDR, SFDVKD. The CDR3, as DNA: TGTGCCACCAGTGACCCTCGGGCTGGGGATTACGAGCAGTACTTC. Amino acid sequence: CATSDPRAGDYEQYF.

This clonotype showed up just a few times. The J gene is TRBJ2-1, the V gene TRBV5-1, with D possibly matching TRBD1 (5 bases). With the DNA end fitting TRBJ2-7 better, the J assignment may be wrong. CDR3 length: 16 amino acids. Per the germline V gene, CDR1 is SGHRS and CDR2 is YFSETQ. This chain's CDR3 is CASSLPQGSSYNEQYF. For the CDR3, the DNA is TGCGCCAGCAGCTTGCCTCAGGGTAGCTCCTACAATGAGCAGTACTTC.

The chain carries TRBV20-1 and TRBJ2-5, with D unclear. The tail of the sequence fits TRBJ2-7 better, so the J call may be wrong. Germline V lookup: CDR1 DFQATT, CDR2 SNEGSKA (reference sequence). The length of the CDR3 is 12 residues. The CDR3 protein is CSAKLEDYEQYF. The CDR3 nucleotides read TGCAGTGCCAAGTTAGAGGACTACGAGCAGTACTTC.

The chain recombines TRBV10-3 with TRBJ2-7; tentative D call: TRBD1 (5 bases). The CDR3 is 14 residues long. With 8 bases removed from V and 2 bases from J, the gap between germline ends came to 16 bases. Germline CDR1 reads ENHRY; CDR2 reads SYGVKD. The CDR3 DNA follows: TGTGCCATCGGTCTGAGCGACAGCCCCTACGAGCAGTACTTC. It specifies CAIGLSDSPYEQYF.

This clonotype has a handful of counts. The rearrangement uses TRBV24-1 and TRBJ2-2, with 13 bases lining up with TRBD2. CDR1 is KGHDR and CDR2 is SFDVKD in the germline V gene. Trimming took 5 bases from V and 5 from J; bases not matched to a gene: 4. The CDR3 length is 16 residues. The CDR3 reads CATSVPGLAGTGELFF. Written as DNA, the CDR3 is TGTGCCACCAGTGTTCCGGGACTAGCGGGAACCGGGGAGCTGTTTTTT.

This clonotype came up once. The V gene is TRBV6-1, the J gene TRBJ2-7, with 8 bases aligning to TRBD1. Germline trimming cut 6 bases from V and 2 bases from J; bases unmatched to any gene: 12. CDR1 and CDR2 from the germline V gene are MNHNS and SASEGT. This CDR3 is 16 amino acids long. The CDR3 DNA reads TGTGCCAGCAGGCCCGCTGACAGGGGAACGGCCTACGAGCAGTACTTC. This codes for CASRPADRGTAYEQYF.